This entry concerns a single TCR beta chain. The record originates from a study of blood T cell repertoires in COVID-19. On the study more broadly: The study drew acute and convalescent COVID-19 samples from the United States, Italy and Spain. In each case, the material was cDNA or gDNA derived from T cells, B-cell-depleted T cells, or PBMCs.

Original handling: For nucleated cells, counts were estimated from reference gene primer amplification. Measured with immunoSEQ multiplex PCR; TCRdb has only the in-frame clones, and not every one. V and J calls and clone size are given by that table; D and trimming were obtained from the DNA. The table records 100,000 to 150,000 clones, roughly 84% of them present only once. The CDR3 loop spans 15 amino acids. Germline assignment: CDR1 LNHDA and CDR2 SQIVND (reference sequence). Trimming removed 3 bases from V and 6 bases from J; junction bases left unmatched: 7. The sequence was collected from a woman older than 75 with acute or convalescent COVID-19. The V call is TRBV19, the J call TRBJ2-1; 8 nucleotides line up with TRBD2. The sequenced sample consisted of peripheral blood. The CDR3 DNA reads as TGTGCCAGTAGTATCGGGACTAGTGTCGTCAATGAGCAGTTCTTC. It encodes CASSIGTSVVNEQFF.